The 2 T cell receptor beta chains below all came from one sample that was sequenced in a study of cytomegalovirus exposure and HLA in healthy donors. PCR used 60 Vbeta primers and 13 Jbeta primers. Repertoires were generated with immunoSEQ multiplex PCR, while TCRdb's copy carries only in-frame clones and drops some. The data show 150,000 to 170,000 clones, more than 75% seen once. The sample was PBMCs. Receptor source: a middle-aged woman in good health and CMV-seropositive.

This chain links TRBV5-4 with TRBJ2-1, with a possible D match to TRBD1 (5 bases). The ends were cut back, 1 base at V and 6 bases at J, with 17 bases in the middle. The CDR3 loop spans 16 amino acids. The germline V gene encodes CDR1 SGHNT and CDR2 YYREEE (reference sequence). CDR3 region: CASSLPRRRGVNEQFF. Here the CDR3 DNA reads TGTGCCAGCAGCTTGCCCAGGCGAAGGGGTGTCAATGAGCAGTTCTTC.

The rearrangement links TRBV10-2 to TRBJ2-7, with a possible D match to TRBD2 (5 bases). The CDR3 has 13 residues. V lost 3 bases, J lost 2 bases, and 8 bases lay in between. CDR1 and CDR2 (germline): WSHSY, SAAADI. Here the CDR3 DNA reads TGCGCCAGCAGTGACGGGGTAGCCTACGAGCAGTACTTC. This sequence encodes CASSDGVAYEQYF.